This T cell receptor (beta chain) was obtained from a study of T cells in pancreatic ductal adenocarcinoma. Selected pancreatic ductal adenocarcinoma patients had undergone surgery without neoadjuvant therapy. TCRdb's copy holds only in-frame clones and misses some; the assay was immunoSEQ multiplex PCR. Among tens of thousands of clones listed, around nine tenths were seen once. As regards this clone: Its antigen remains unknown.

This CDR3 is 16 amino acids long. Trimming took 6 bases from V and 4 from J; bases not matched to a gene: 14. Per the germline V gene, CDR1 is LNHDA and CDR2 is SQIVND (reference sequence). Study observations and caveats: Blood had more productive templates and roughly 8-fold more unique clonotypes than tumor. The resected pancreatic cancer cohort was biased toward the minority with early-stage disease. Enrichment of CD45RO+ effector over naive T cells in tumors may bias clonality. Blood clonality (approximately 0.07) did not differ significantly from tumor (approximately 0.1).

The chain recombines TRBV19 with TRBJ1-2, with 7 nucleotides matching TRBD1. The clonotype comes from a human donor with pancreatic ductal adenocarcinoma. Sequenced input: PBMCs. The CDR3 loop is CASSTTWDSRTYGYTF. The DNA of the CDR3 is TGTGCCAGTAGCACCACCTGGGACAGTCGGACCTATGGCTACACCTTC.